This record covers a single T cell receptor beta chain. Its antigen is still unknown. The sample is drawn from a study of OX40 agonist ivuxolimab in advanced cancers. Turning to the study itself: Each patient was given ivuxolimab into a vein every 2 weeks, at 0.01 to 10 mg/kg.

Clones were sequenced by immunoSEQ multiplex PCR, and TCRdb holds only the in-frame ones, with some missing. The sample has over 50,000 clones; approximately 91% are singletons. Study-wide findings and caveats: Averaging showed that CD8+ T cells had more expanded clones than CD4+ did. Still undetermined is the antigen specificity of the expanded peripheral T cells.

Germline V gene data show CDR1 as SGHKS and CDR2 as YYEKEE (reference sequence). The J segment lost 0 bases and the V segment lost 2 bases, leaving 2 bases of the junction unmatched. The CDR3 runs 14 residues. This specimen consisted of CD4+ or CD8+ T cells sorted from blood, obtained in a trial of the OX40 agonist ivuxolimab. This TCR came from an adult with an advanced solid tumor such as melanoma, head and neck, liver or kidney cancer. This chain joins TRBV5-5 and TRBJ2-7; 7 nucleotides agree with TRBD2. The CDR3 coding sequence is TGTGCCAGCAGCTTAGCGGGAAGCTCCTACGAGCAGTACTTC. Its translation is CASSLAGSSYEQYF.